The clone carrying this T cell receptor beta chain was observed once. This sample was included in a study of cytomegalovirus exposure and HLA in healthy donors. Vbeta (60) and Jbeta (13) primers were used in the PCR. Assay: immunoSEQ multiplex PCR; the TCRdb copy retains only in-frame clones and omits some. The sample lists about 210,000 clones, roughly 79% occurring once. CDR1 and CDR2 (germline): MNHEY, SVGAGI. Trimming stripped 4 bases from V and 4 bases from J, with 10 bases between. This CDR3 region has 13 residues. Donors consisted of healthy bone marrow donors. Sequenced input: PBMCs. The clonotype originates from a male donor in good health and CMV-seronegative. The rearrangement links TRBV6-5 to TRBJ1-2; a weak D match, TRBD1 (5 bases). CDR3 sequence (DNA): TGTGCCAGCAGTTTGTCGGGGGGCTATGGCTACACCTTC. Translating it yields CASSLSGGYGYTF.